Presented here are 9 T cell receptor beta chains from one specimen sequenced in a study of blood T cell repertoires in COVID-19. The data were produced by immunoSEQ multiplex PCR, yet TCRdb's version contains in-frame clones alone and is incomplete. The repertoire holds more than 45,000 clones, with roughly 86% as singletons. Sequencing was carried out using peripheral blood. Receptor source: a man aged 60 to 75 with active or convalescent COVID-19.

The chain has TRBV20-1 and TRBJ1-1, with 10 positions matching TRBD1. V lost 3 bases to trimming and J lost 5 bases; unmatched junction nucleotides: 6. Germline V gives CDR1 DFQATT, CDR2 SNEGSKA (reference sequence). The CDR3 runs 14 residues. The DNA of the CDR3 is TGCAGTGCTAGTCCGGGACAGGGGAGGACTGAAGCTTTCTTT. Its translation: CSASPGQGRTEAFF.

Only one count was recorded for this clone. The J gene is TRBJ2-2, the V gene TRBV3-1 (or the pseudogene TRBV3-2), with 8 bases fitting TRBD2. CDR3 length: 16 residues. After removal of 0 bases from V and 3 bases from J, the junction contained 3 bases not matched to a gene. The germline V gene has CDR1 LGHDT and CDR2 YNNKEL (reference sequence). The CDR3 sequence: CASSQDPAGDTGELFF. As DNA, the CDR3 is TGTGCCAGCAGCCAAGATCCAGCGGGGGACACCGGGGAGCTGTTTTTT.

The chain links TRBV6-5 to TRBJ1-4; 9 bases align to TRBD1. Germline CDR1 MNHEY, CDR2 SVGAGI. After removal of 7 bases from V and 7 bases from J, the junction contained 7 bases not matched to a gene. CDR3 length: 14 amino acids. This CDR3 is CASTTGGAFEKLFF. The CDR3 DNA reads TGTGCCAGCACCACAGGGGGCGCGTTTGAAAAACTGTTTTTT.

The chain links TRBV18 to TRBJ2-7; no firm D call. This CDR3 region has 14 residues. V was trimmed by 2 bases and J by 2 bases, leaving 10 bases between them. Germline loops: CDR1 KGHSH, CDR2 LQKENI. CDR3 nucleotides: TGTGCCAGCTCACCAAGTACAACCACCTACGAGCAGTACTTC. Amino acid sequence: CASSPSTTTYEQYF. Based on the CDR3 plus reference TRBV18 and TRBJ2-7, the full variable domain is NAGVMQNPRHLVRRRGQEARLRCSPMKGHSHVYWYRQLPEEGLKFMVYLQKENIIDESGMPKERFSAEFPKEGPSILRIQQVVRGDSAAYFCASSPSTTTYEQYFGPGTRLTVT.

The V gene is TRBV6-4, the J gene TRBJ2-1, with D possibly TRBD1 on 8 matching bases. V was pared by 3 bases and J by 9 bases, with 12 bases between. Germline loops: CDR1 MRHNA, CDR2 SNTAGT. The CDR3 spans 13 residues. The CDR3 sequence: CASSEQGGSEQFF. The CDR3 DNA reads TGTGCCAGCAGTGAACAGGGGGGGTCTGAGCAGTTCTTC.

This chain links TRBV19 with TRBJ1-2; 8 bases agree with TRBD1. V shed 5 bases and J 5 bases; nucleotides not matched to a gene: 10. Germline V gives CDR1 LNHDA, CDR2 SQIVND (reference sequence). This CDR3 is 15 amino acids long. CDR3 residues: CASSDDRGGSYGYTF. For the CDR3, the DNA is TGTGCCAGTAGTGACGACAGGGGTGGGTCGTATGGCTACACCTTC.

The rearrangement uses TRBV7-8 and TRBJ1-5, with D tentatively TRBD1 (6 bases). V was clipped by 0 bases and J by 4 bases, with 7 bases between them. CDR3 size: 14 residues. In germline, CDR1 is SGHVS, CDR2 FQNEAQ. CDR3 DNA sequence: TGTGCCAGCAGCTTAGCACAGGGAAATCAGCCCCAGCATTTT. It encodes CASSLAQGNQPQHF.

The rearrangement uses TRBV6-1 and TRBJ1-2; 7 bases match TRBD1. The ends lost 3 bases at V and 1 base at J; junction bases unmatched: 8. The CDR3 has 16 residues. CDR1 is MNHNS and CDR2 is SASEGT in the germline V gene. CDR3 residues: CASSDTGQVNNYGYTF. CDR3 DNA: TGTGCCAGCAGTGACACTGGACAGGTTAATAACTATGGCTACACCTTC.

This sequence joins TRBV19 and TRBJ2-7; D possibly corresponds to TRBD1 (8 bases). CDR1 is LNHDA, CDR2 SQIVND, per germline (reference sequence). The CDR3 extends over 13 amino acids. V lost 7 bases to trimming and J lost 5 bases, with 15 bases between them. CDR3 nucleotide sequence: TGTGCCAGTACCAACAGGGGGAGGGACGAGCAGTACTTC. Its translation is CASTNRGRDEQYF.